These 26 T cell receptor beta chains were sequenced from one sample in a study of T cell clonality in common variable immunodeficiency. Clones were read by immunoSEQ multiplex PCR, and TCRdb kept only the in-frame ones, dropping some. Recorded here are more than 65,000 clones, with no singletons, and the ten leading clones hold over 0.7%. The sequenced sample was peripheral blood mononuclear cells. Receptor source: a person aged 18-70 years in good health.

This clone occurred many times. The read ends 3 residues before the CDR3 terminus; that terminus is restored from the germline J gene. This chain joins TRBV7-3 and TRBJ1-2; the D gene is possibly TRBD1 (6 bases). CDR1 SGHTA and CDR2 FQGTGA come from the germline V gene. The CDR3 consists of 16 residues. The CDR3 loop reads CASSSTNRDTPFSYTF. The CDR3 DNA, read in part, is TGTGCCAGCAGCTCCACGAATCGGGACACCCCTTTTAGC.

This clone was counted at least ten times. The observed sequence ends 3 residues before the CDR3 terminus, with the missing tail filled in from the germline J gene. The rearrangement joins TRBV20-1 to TRBJ1-5; D unclear. The CDR3 has 15 residues. Trimming left V 3 bases short and J 0 bases short, with 12 bases between. Germline assignment: CDR1 DFQATT and CDR2 SNEGSKA (reference sequence). The chain's CDR3 is CSASLTESSNQPQHF. Incomplete CDR3 DNA: TGCAGTGCTAGCCTAACAGAGTCTAGCAATCAGCCC.

In its sample, this clone was seen many times. The read ends 3 residues early relative to the CDR3; the germline J gene fills the gap. The chain has TRBV20-1 and TRBJ2-5; TRBD2 aligns across 16 bases. The V segment lost 4 bases and the J segment 4 bases; nucleotides outside the gene matches: 9. CDR1 is DFQATT, CDR2 SNEGSKA, per germline (reference sequence). The length of the CDR3 is 17 residues. CDR3 DNA, as far as it was read: TGCAGTGCTAAATTGGGGACTAGCGGGAGGGGAAGAGAGACC. This encodes CSAKLGTSGRGRET. The full CDR3 sequence reads CSAKLGTSGRGRETQYF.

In this sample, this clone turned up many times. The CDR3 extends 3 residues past the end of the read, so its final part is completed from the germline J gene. The chain combines TRBV7-2 with TRBJ2-3; D is ambiguous. Germline-derived CDR1 and CDR2 are SGHTA and FQGNSA. This CDR3 contains 14 residues. The ends were cut back, 3 bases at V and 1 base at J, with 8 bases in the middle. The covered CDR3 bases are TGTGCCAGCAGCTTCTTTACGGGCACAGATACG. Protein product: CASSFFTGTDT. The complete CDR3 protein is CASSFFTGTDTQYF.

This clone was seen ten or more times. The DNA ends 3 residues before the CDR3 does, and the rest of the CDR3 is filled in from the germline J gene. V usage is TRBV6-2 or TRBV6-3 and J usage is TRBJ1-2; 7 bases match TRBD1. The CDR3 loop spans 16 amino acids. Germline V gene data show CDR1 as MNHEY and CDR2 as SVGEGT. With V trimmed by 4 bases and J by 4 bases, 12 bases remained unmatched. The CDR3: CASSSYPGTAPYGYTF. Partial CDR3 DNA: TGTGCCAGCAGTTCTTATCCCGGGACAGCACCCTATGGC.

In its sample, this clone was seen many times. Read coverage stops 3 residues before the CDR3 terminus; the germline J gene supplies the remainder. V and J are TRBV11-2 and TRBJ2-1; D unresolved. The CDR3 totals 14 residues. V shed 0 bases and J shed 7 bases, with 10 bases lying between them. Germline CDR1 reads SGHAT; CDR2 reads FQNNGV. CDR3 region: CASSLDRVRNEQFF. The covered CDR3 bases are TGTGCCAGCAGCTTAGACCGGGTTAGAAATGAG.

This clone was counted a few times. A single base separates this from a much larger clone, so it may be a read error. The read is 3 residues too short to cover the CDR3 end, so that end is filled in from the germline J gene. The chain links TRBV19 to TRBJ2-7, with 10 nucleotides matching TRBD2. CDR1 and CDR2 (germline): LNHDA, SQIVND (reference sequence). There are 15 residues in the CDR3. V shed 4 bases, J shed 3 bases, and the junction held 6 bases outside the gene matches. The CDR3 here is CASSSLTSGVYEQYF. Partial CDR3 DNA: TGTGCCAGTAGTAGCCTCACTAGCGGGGTCTACGAG.

There are a few counts of this clone. The CDR3 end falls 3 residues outside the read, so it is completed with the germline J gene. This rearrangement joins TRBV19 to TRBJ1-1, with D perhaps matching TRBD1 (5 bases). V lost 3 bases to trimming and J lost 1 base, with 9 bases between them. The CDR3 is made up of 14 amino acids. Per germline, CDR1 LNHDA and CDR2 SQIVND (reference sequence). CDR3 sequence reads: CASSMRQKNTEAFF. Incomplete CDR3 DNA: TGTGCCAGTAGTATGAGACAGAAGAACACTGAA.

This clone was seen ten or more times. From the germline J gene comes the end of the CDR3, since the read stops 3 residues before it. This chain joins TRBV5-1 and TRBJ1-5; 9 bases are shared with TRBD1. The CDR3 runs 15 residues. CDR1 is SGHRS, CDR2 YFSETQ, per germline. J gave up 5 bases and V 2 bases, and 5 bases lay outside the gene matches. Incomplete CDR3 DNA: TGCGCCAGCAGCTTACAGGGGGCGCAGTATCAGCCC. It specifies CASSLQGAQYQP. The whole CDR3 reads CASSLQGAQYQPQHF.

This clone was observed many times. The CDR3 is cut off 3 residues early in the read; its end comes from the germline J gene. V and J are TRBV5-1 and TRBJ2-6; D ambiguous. Germline V gives CDR1 SGHRS, CDR2 YFSETQ. This CDR3 has 17 residues. V dropped 0 bases and J dropped 5 bases, with 15 bases sitting between them. CDR3 residues: CASSLGNGLDRANVLTF. The covered CDR3 bases are TGCGCCAGCAGCTTGGGGAACGGGTTAGATAGGGCCAACGTC.

This clone has a handful of counts. The read comes to an end 3 residues before the CDR3 does, leaving the germline J gene to fill in the end. The V call is TRBV13, the J call TRBJ2-1, with 8 bases identical to TRBD2. CDR1 PRHDT and CDR2 FYEKMQ come from the germline V gene (reference sequence). The CDR3 spans 18 residues. Unmatched junction bases numbered 14, after V lost 0 bases and J lost 7 bases. This CDR3 reads CASSLGLAGTQYVNEQFF. CDR3 DNA, as far as it was read: TGTGCCAGCAGCTTAGGGCTAGCGGGCACTCAGTACGTGAATGAG.

This clone was picked up many times. The read comes to an end 3 residues before the CDR3 does, leaving the germline J gene to fill in the end. The rearrangement links TRBV7-9 to TRBJ2-3, with D uncertain. The CDR3 spans 11 residues. CDR1 is SEHNR, CDR2 FQNEAQ, per germline (reference sequence). The sequenced part of the CDR3 DNA is TGTGCCAGCAGCTTTCAGGCGACG. This codes for CASSFQAT. The entire CDR3 protein reads CASSFQATQYF.

This clone has more than one count but fewer than ten. The read terminates 3 residues before the CDR3 end, so the remaining end is supplied by the germline J gene. The chain couples TRBV29-1 to TRBJ1-5; D not certain. Trimming removed 4 bases from V and 4 bases from J, with 8 bases in between. Germline CDR1 SQVTM, CDR2 ANQGSEA. The CDR3 totals 12 residues. The CDR3 here is CSVAGRNQPQHF. Incomplete CDR3 DNA: TGCAGCGTTGCGGGGAGGAATCAGCCC. The full variable domain, with the rest looked up from reference TRBV29-1 and TRBJ1-5, is SAVISQKPSRDICQRGTSLTIQCQVDSQVTMMFWYRQQPGQSLTLIATANQGSEATYESGFVIDKFPISRPNLTFSTLTVSNMSPEDSSIYLCSVAGRNQPQHFGDGTRLSIL.

This clone was picked up many times. The DNA ends 3 residues before the CDR3 does, and the rest of the CDR3 is filled in from the germline J gene. This chain joins TRBV5-1 and TRBJ2-2; 16 positions match TRBD2. The CDR3 contains 19 residues. From germline, CDR1 is SGHRS and CDR2 YFSETQ. Germline trimming cut 3 bases from V and 0 bases from J; bases unmatched to any gene: 5. This chain's CDR3 is CASSSEGLAGGPNTGELFF. CDR3 DNA (partial): TGCGCCAGCAGCTCCGAGGGACTAGCGGGAGGGCCGAACACCGGGGAG.

There are a few counts of this clone. The read finishes 3 residues shy of the CDR3 end, and the germline J gene is used to complete it. This chain uses TRBV25-1 with TRBJ2-7; D gene unclear. Deletions cut 3 bases from V and 2 bases from J, with 8 bases between. The CDR3 has 13 amino acids. Germline CDR1 MGHDK, CDR2 SYGVNS. The CDR3 here is CASSDVFPYEQYF. CDR3 DNA, as far as it was read: TGTGCCAGCAGTGACGTTTTCCCCTACGAG.

A word on this clone: The read ends 3 residues early relative to the CDR3; the germline J gene fills the gap. The chain is built from TRBV5-1 and TRBJ2-5; a possible D gene is TRBD2 (7 bases). The V end lost 4 bases, the J end lost 7 bases, and 20 bases lay between the germline ends. The CDR3 runs 15 residues. Germline values: CDR1 SGHRS, CDR2 YFSETQ. CDR3 DNA, as far as it was read: TGCGCCAGCAGCCCGGATACGGGGGGCGAACGGACC. Translated: CASSPDTGGERT. The entire CDR3 sequence reads CASSPDTGGERTQYF.

In this sample, this clone turned up many times. The read ends 3 residues early relative to the CDR3; the germline J gene fills the gap. The V gene is TRBV5-1, the J gene TRBJ2-3; 7 bases match TRBD2. This CDR3 has 15 residues. Germline lookup yields CDR1 SGHRS and CDR2 YFSETQ. J gave up 5 bases and V 5 bases, and 11 bases lay outside the gene matches. The sequenced part of the CDR3 DNA is TGCGCCAGCAGAAAGGAGTTAGCGGGTAAAGATACG. The encoded protein is CASRKELAGKDT. The CDR3 reads in full as CASRKELAGKDTQYF.

Ten or more counts support this clone. The sequenced fragment ends 3 residues before the CDR3 boundary, so the rest is inferred from the germline J gene. The V call is TRBV18, the J call TRBJ2-7; D call uncertain. The CDR3 consists of 14 residues. The V end lost 3 bases, the J end lost 0 bases, and 9 bases lay between the germline ends. CDR1 KGHSH and CDR2 LQKENI come from the germline V gene. The sequenced CDR3 bases are TGTGCCAGCTCACCCATAGAGAACTCCTACGAG. It is translated as CASSPIENSYE. The entire CDR3 protein is CASSPIENSYEQYF.

This clone was observed at least ten times. The read gets to within 3 residues of the CDR3 end, and the germline J gene fills in the rest. J is TRBJ2-1 and V is TRBV5-4; the D is unclear. The CDR3 runs to 14 residues. V dropped 7 bases and J dropped 7 bases, with 18 bases sitting between them. Germline lookup yields CDR1 SGHNT and CDR2 YYREEE (reference sequence). Incomplete CDR3 DNA: TGTGCCAGCCAATATACGTTTGACTCGAATGAG. Its protein is CASQYTFDSNE. The CDR3 reads in full as CASQYTFDSNEQFF.

This clone was counted at least ten times. With the read ending 3 residues before the CDR3 end, the germline J gene is used to fill in that end. The chain links TRBV7-1 to TRBJ2-1; TRBD2 agrees at 8 bases. TRBV7-1 is placed among ORFs of uncertain function. This CDR3 region has 21 residues. The J segment lost 7 bases and the V segment lost 3 bases, leaving 26 bases of the junction unmatched. CDR3 sequence reads: CASSSPGGGPHGGVGRNEQFF. Incomplete CDR3 DNA: TGTGCCAGCAGCTCCCCCGGGGGGGGGCCACATGGCGGGGTTGGTCGGAATGAG.

In this sample, this clone turned up many times. The observed sequence ends 3 residues before the CDR3 terminus, with the missing tail filled in from the germline J gene. The V gene is TRBV27, the J gene TRBJ2-1, with TRBD2 matching 13 bases. Germline V gene data show CDR1 as MNHEY and CDR2 as SMNVEV (reference sequence). V dropped 4 bases and J dropped 5; count of bases not matched to a gene: 8. The CDR3 totals 17 residues. The sequenced CDR3 bases are TGTGCCAGCAGTTGGGGACTAGCGGGAAGGTTCCACAATGAG. Amino acid sequence: CASSWGLAGRFHNE. The whole CDR3 sequence reads CASSWGLAGRFHNEQFF.

This clone was detected a few times. The CDR3 end lies 3 residues beyond the end of the read and is filled in from the germline J gene. This chain links TRBV19 with TRBJ1-2; no firm D call. CDR1 is LNHDA and CDR2 is SQIVND in the germline V gene (reference sequence). The CDR3 runs 12 residues. The V end lost 4 bases, the J end lost 4 bases, and 7 bases lay between the germline ends. The covered CDR3 bases are TGTGCCAGTAGTAGCAGAACCTATGGC. Translated: CASSSRTYG. The CDR3, in full, reads CASSSRTYGYTF.

In its sample, this clone was seen many times. Sequencing ends 3 residues short of the CDR3 end; the germline J gene provides the rest. The chain recombines TRBV30 with TRBJ1-4, with 9 bases identical to TRBD1. CDR1 and CDR2 from the germline V gene are GTSNPN and SVGIG (reference sequence). The CDR3 covers 13 residues. The CDR3 reads CAWLGQGPGKLFF. The covered CDR3 bases are TGTGCCTGGCTGGGACAGGGCCCAGGGAAA.

This clone was counted many times. The CDR3 goes on 3 residues after the read ends, and that part is filled in from the germline J gene. V usage is TRBV9 and J usage is TRBJ2-5, with a possible D match to TRBD2 (5 bases). The V and J ends lost 3 bases and 4 bases respectively, with 10 bases between them. CDR1 and CDR2 (germline): SGDLS, YYNGEE. This CDR3 spans 13 amino acids. The CDR3 sequence: CASSAPSGETQYF. CDR3 DNA, as far as it was read: TGTGCCAGCAGCGCTCCCAGCGGAGAGACC.

This clone showed up many times. The CDR3 goes on 3 residues after the read ends, and that part is filled in from the germline J gene. This sequence joins TRBV13 and TRBJ1-2, with 9 bases matching TRBD1. The germline V gene encodes CDR1 PRHDT and CDR2 FYEKMQ (reference sequence). This CDR3 is 15 amino acids long. The V and J ends lost 4 bases and 4 bases, in that order; junction bases with no gene match: 7. CDR3 sequence reads: CASSSPGQGVYGYTF. The sequenced CDR3 bases are TGTGCCAGCAGCTCACCGGGACAGGGTGTCTATGGC.

At least ten counts were recorded for this clone. The read ends 3 residues before the CDR3 terminus; that terminus is restored from the germline J gene. V usage is TRBV7-3 and J usage is TRBJ2-1, with D unclear. The V and J ends lost 5 bases and 0 bases respectively, with 11 bases between them. The germline gives CDR1 SGHTA, CDR2 FQGTGA. CDR3 length: 15 amino acids. The sequenced CDR3 bases are TGTGCCAGCAGCCGACTGTCAAGCTCCTACAATGAG. Amino acids: CASSRLSSSYNE. The CDR3 as a whole reads CASSRLSSSYNEQFF.